This T cell receptor beta chain was identified during a study of T cells after posttransplantation cyclophosphamide. After removal of 4 bases from V and 4 bases from J, the junction contained 3 bases not matched to a gene. CDR1 LGHNA and CDR2 YNFKEQ come from the germline V gene. This CDR3 is built from 13 residues. Measured with immunoSEQ multiplex PCR; TCRdb has only the in-frame clones, and not every one. Here the sample spans 20,000 or so clones, roughly nine tenths being singletons. Sampled 1 year posttransplant, controls received myeloablative marrow transplants, methotrexate and a calcineurin inhibitor.

The chain links TRBV4-2 to TRBJ1-2; 7 bases match TRBD1. The sequenced sample was PBMCs, obtained about 350 days after allogeneic stem cell transplant with calcineurin inhibitor and methotrexate. This TCR came from a female patient between 25 and 45 years old who received an allogeneic stem cell transplant from an unrelated donor, was CMV-positive, and had acute and chronic GVHD. Some T cells may arise from the graft donor. CDR3 amino acids: CASSLDRAYGYTF. Here the CDR3 DNA reads TGTGCCAGCAGCCTCGACAGGGCCTATGGCTACACCTTC.